The source of this TCR beta chain is a study of blood T cell repertoires in COVID-19. Across the whole study: Samples taken during acute and convalescent COVID-19 were collected in the United States, Italy and Spain.

CDR1 is SGHDT and CDR2 is YYEEEE in the germline V gene. The CDR3 has 16 residues. Trimming removed 4 bases from V and 9 bases from J; junction bases left unmatched: 16. Libraries were prepared by immunoSEQ multiplex PCR; TCRdb keeps only in-frame clonotypes and omits some of them. The sample has over 50,000 clones; around 90% are singletons. The specimen sequenced was peripheral blood. The TCR sequence derives from a woman aged 60-75 years with active or convalescent COVID-19. The chain employs TRBV5-6 and TRBJ2-1; 7 bases line up with TRBD2. This CDR3 reads CASSPLGGGSFSEQFF. As DNA, the CDR3 is TGTGCCAGCAGCCCGCTGGGTGGCGGGAGTTTTAGTGAGCAGTTCTTC.